This entry lists 22 T cell receptor beta chains sequenced from one sample in a study of OX40 agonist ivuxolimab in advanced cancers. Profiled with immunoSEQ multiplex PCR; TCRdb holds only in-frame clones, not every one. Of about 74,000 clones in the sample, less than 90% were seen once. The sequenced sample was CD4+ or CD8+ T cells sorted from blood, obtained in a trial of the OX40 agonist ivuxolimab. The receptor set was obtained from an adult with an advanced solid tumor such as melanoma, head and neck, liver or kidney cancer.

The V call is TRBV6-6, the J call TRBJ2-7; the D gene could be TRBD1 or TRBD2 (5 bases each). Germline V gives CDR1 MNHNY, CDR2 SVGAGI (reference sequence). The CDR3 contains 15 residues. V lost 6 bases, J lost 3 bases, and 18 bases lay in between. For the CDR3, the DNA is TGTGCCAGCAGGCGCCGGGGAGAAGGGGACTACGAGCAGTACTTC. Translating gives CASRRRGEGDYEQYF.

The V gene is TRBV2, the J gene TRBJ1-1; D uncertain. Trimming removed 7 bases from V and 5 bases from J, with 14 bases in between. From germline, CDR1 is SNHLY and CDR2 FYNNEI. The CDR3 contains 13 residues. The CDR3 sequence: CASIGELGTEAFF. The CDR3 nucleotides read TGTGCCAGCATCGGGGAGTTGGGGACTGAAGCTTTCTTT.

The rearrangement joins TRBV6-1 to TRBJ1-6; weak D call: TRBD1 (6 bases). This CDR3 has 13 amino acids. Trimming left V 8 bases short and J 6 bases short, with 11 bases between. CDR1 is MNHNS, CDR2 SASEGT, per germline. CDR3 region: CASWTDSNSPLHF. CDR3 in DNA: TGTGCCAGCTGGACGGACAGTAATTCACCCCTCCACTTT.

This chain joins TRBV4-3 and TRBJ1-1, with D maybe TRBD1 (6 bases). V lost 1 base and J 0 bases, leaving 12 bases between the germline ends. The CDR3 spans 16 residues. Germline V lookup: CDR1 LGHNA, CDR2 YSLEER. CDR3 sequence: CASSQGGGLLNTEAFF. CDR3 sequence (DNA): TGCGCCAGCAGCCAAGGCGGGGGGCTTCTGAACACTGAAGCTTTCTTT.

The rearrangement links TRBV7-3 to TRBJ1-5, with D perhaps matching TRBD1 (5 bases). With 2 bases removed from V and 8 bases from J, the gap between germline ends came to 16 bases. This CDR3 contains 15 residues. The germline gives CDR1 SGHTA, CDR2 FQGTGA. CDR3 loop: CASSLARLRGEPQHF. In DNA form, the CDR3 reads TGTGCCAGCAGCTTAGCGCGGTTGAGGGGCGAGCCCCAGCATTTT.

The chain has TRBV9 and TRBJ2-7; perhaps TRBD2 as D (6 bases). Trimming left V 3 bases short and J 4 bases short, with 11 bases between. From germline, CDR1 is SGDLS and CDR2 YYNGEE. The CDR3 runs to 13 residues. The CDR3, as DNA: TGTGCCAGCAGCGCCGGGGGAATGTACGAGCAGTACTTC. Translating it yields CASSAGGMYEQYF.

This rearrangement joins TRBV6-6 to TRBJ1-3, with 8 bases identical to TRBD1. V was pared by 5 bases and J by 0 bases, with 3 bases of the junction left unmatched. Per the germline V gene, CDR1 is MNHNY and CDR2 is SVGAGI (reference sequence). This CDR3 spans 15 amino acids. CDR3 sequence (DNA): TGTGCCAGCAGTCGACAGGGGAGCTCTGGAAACACCATATATTTT. Translating gives CASSRQGSSGNTIYF.

J is TRBJ2-1 and V is TRBV7-2, with 8 bases fitting TRBD1. CDR1 is SGHTA and CDR2 is FQGNSA in the germline V gene. The V segment lost 1 base and the J segment 3 bases; nucleotides outside the gene matches: 14. The CDR3 sequence is 19 residues long. CDR3 coding DNA: TGTGCCAGCAGCTTAGGTGGGACAGGCGGACCCAGAGGCTACAATGAGCAGTTCTTC. It translates to CASSLGGTGGPRGYNEQFF.

The chain recombines TRBV4-2 with TRBJ1-6, with TRBD1 matching over 9 bases. The germline gives CDR1 LGHNA, CDR2 YNFKEQ. This CDR3 region has 15 residues. With V trimmed by 1 base and J by 10 bases, 5 bases remained unmatched. This CDR3 is CASSQVRQGESPLHF. The DNA for the CDR3 is TGTGCCAGCAGCCAAGTTCGACAGGGGGAATCACCCCTCCACTTT.

This chain links TRBV14 with TRBJ2-5, with unresolved D. The V and J ends lost 3 bases and 6 bases respectively, with 5 bases between them. Looked up from germline, CDR1 is SGHDN and CDR2 is FVKESK. The CDR3 length is 11 residues. CDR3 sequence (DNA): TGTGCCAGCAGCCAGCAAAAGACCCAGTACTTC. Translating gives CASSQQKTQYF.

V gene TRBV28 combines with J gene TRBJ1-5; D ambiguous. Germline CDR1 MDHEN, CDR2 SYDVKM. Trimming removed 6 bases at V and 11 bases at J, with 17 bases between. This CDR3 is 13 amino acids long. CDR3 sequence: CASSPTFPWAQHF. The CDR3 nucleotides are TGTGCCAGCAGCCCAACTTTCCCGTGGGCCCAGCATTTT.

This rearrangement joins TRBV5-1 to TRBJ1-1; the D gene is possibly TRBD1 (5 bases). The germline V and J ends were trimmed by 3 bases and 11 bases, with 17 bases remaining between them. CDR3 length equals 13 residues. Germline loops: CDR1 SGHRS, CDR2 YFSETQ. CDR3: CASSSLGLHRAFF. The CDR3 DNA reads TGCGCCAGCAGCTCTTTGGGACTTCACCGGGCTTTCTTT.

The genes are TRBV18 and TRBJ1-1; D unresolved. The V gene lost 4 bases and the J gene lost 2 bases, with 8 bases spanning the gap. The CDR3 length is 13 residues. The V gene's germline CDR1 is KGHSH and CDR2 LQKENI. CDR3 bases: TGTGCCAGCTCACGCGCGACAAACACTGAAGCTTTCTTT. This translates into CASSRATNTEAFF. Variable domain in full (rest from reference TRBV18 and TRBJ1-1): NAGVMQNPRHLVRRRGQEARLRCSPMKGHSHVYWYRQLPEEGLKFMVYLQKENIIDESGMPKERFSAEFPKEGPSILRIQQVVRGDSAAYFCASSRATNTEAFFGQGTRLTVV.

The gene calls are TRBV5-1 and TRBJ2-7; TRBD2 might be the D (6 bases). The CDR3 is 14 amino acids. Germline V CDR1 and CDR2: SGHRS, YFSETQ. V was pared by 3 bases and J by 1 base, with 11 bases between. As DNA, the CDR3 is TGCGCCAGCAGCTACGGGACTGCTTCCTACGAGCAGTACTTC. This gives the protein CASSYGTASYEQYF.

In its sample, this clone was seen once. J is TRBJ2-7 and V is TRBV4-1; 11 bases fit TRBD1. V gave up 5 bases and J gave up 2 bases; unmatched junction bases: 5. CDR1 is MGHRA and CDR2 is YSYEKL in the germline V gene. The CDR3 totals 15 residues. The chain's CDR3 is CASSRDRGGTYEQYF. DNA of the CDR3: TGCGCCAGCAGCAGGGACAGGGGGGGAACCTACGAGCAGTACTTC.

A remark on this clone: At the DNA level, this CDR3 is encoded by other sequences in the same sample as well. The chain recombines TRBV28 with TRBJ2-4; 8 bases align to TRBD2. The CDR3 length is 15 residues. The V gene end was trimmed by 3 bases and the J gene end by 2 bases; junction bases not matched to a gene: 3. Per the germline V gene, CDR1 is MDHEN and CDR2 is SYDVKM. CDR3 sequence (DNA): TGTGCCAGCAGTTTGGCGGGAGGACCCAAAAACATTCAGTACTTC. Protein: CASSLAGGPKNIQYF.

The chain links TRBV27 to TRBJ2-4; no clear D gene. This CDR3 is built from 14 residues. The germline gives CDR1 MNHEY, CDR2 SMNVEV (reference sequence). The V and J ends lost 4 bases and 0 bases respectively, with 7 bases between them. Written as DNA, the CDR3 is TGTGCCAGCAGTTCTGGGTTAGCCAAAAACATTCAGTACTTC. Translated: CASSSGLAKNIQYF.

The chain links TRBV19 to TRBJ1-1; 10 bases fit TRBD1. CDR1 is LNHDA and CDR2 is SQIVND in the germline V gene (reference sequence). The CDR3 covers 14 residues. V was pared by 6 bases and J by 3 bases, with 4 bases of the junction left unmatched. The CDR3 spells CASSWTGGDTEAFF. The DNA for the CDR3 is TGTGCCAGTAGCTGGACAGGGGGTGACACTGAAGCTTTCTTT.

The chain carries TRBV6-5 and TRBJ2-7; 11 positions agree with TRBD1. The J segment lost 6 bases and the V segment lost 6 bases, leaving 7 bases of the junction unmatched. The CDR3 has 14 amino acids. Per germline, CDR1 MNHEY and CDR2 SVGAGI. The CDR3 loop reads CASSLDRGRAEQYF. CDR3 in DNA: TGTGCCAGCAGCTTGGACAGGGGGCGGGCCGAGCAGTACTTC.

Here the CDR3 DNA reads TGTGCCAGATCCCCAAGTCCTCGGGAGGGGGGTCCAGGAAAACTGTTTTTT. Translation: CARSPSPREGGPGKLFF. V gene TRBV2 combines with J gene TRBJ1-4, with D maybe TRBD1 (6 bases). The CDR3 has 17 residues. V was shortened by 9 bases and J by 10 bases, with 30 bases between the two germline ends. Germline V lookup: CDR1 SNHLY, CDR2 FYNNEI.

V gene TRBV7-2 combines with J gene TRBJ2-7, with D possibly TRBD1 on 7 matching bases. V shed 7 bases and J shed 4 bases, with 17 bases lying between them. Per the germline V gene, CDR1 is SGHTA and CDR2 is FQGNSA. This CDR3 region has 14 residues. The DNA of the CDR3 is TGTGCCAGCACCCCAGGGGGGCAGCGATACGAGCAGTACTTC. It yields the protein CASTPGGQRYEQYF.

The chain uses TRBV30 and TRBJ2-2, with 10 positions matching TRBD1. CDR1 and CDR2 (germline): GTSNPN, SVGIG (reference sequence). Trimming took 1 base from V and 3 from J; bases not matched to a gene: 2. The CDR3 loop spans 15 amino acids. The CDR3 coding sequence is TGTGCCTGGAGTGAGGGACAGGGGTACACCGGGGAGCTGTTTTTT. Amino acid sequence: CAWSEGQGYTGELFF. The full variable domain, rest sourced from reference TRBV30 and TRBJ2-2, is SQTIHQWPATLVQPVGSPLSLECTVEGTSNPNLYWYRQAAGRGLQLLFYSVGIGQISSEVPQNLSASRPQDRQFILSSKKLLLSDSGFYLCAWSEGQGYTGELFFGEGSRLTVL.